The rows below give T cell receptor beta chains drawn from one sample of a study of Graves' ophthalmopathy and Graves' hyperthyroidism. A single record per CDR3 protein comes from TCRdb applying MiXCR to the multiplex PCR reads. The table includes hundreds of thousands of distinct CDR3 sequences, 20% to 25% detected once. The sequenced material came from peripheral blood. The receptors shown here come from a young woman with stable Graves' hyperthyroidism. Some clones in this sample may be carry-over from other donors' samples. Each CDR3 is given without its conserved first and last residue.

TRBJ2-7,TRBV28,ASRQTGRLGEQY
TRBJ1-3,TRBV11-2,ASSTGTGNTIY
TRBJ2-7,TRBV2,ASWDGGYEQY
TRBJ2-5,TRBV30,AWSVQSQETQY
TRBJ2-5,TRBV6-1,ASSPGQGWQETQY
TRBJ2-7,TRBV5-1,ASYGQSPYEQY
TRBJ2-7,TRBV7-9,ASSLADGAYEQY
TRBJ2-5,TRBV6-5,ASSYSTAGARETQY
TRBJ1-2,TRBV6-1,ASTNYRGLNYGYT
TRBJ1-5,TRBV20-1,SARSRDRRYNQPQH
TRBJ2-7,TRBV12-3/TRBV12-4,ASGNRHFYEQY
TRBJ2-7,TRBV20-1,SARDLSRTEIYVQY
TRBJ1-5,TRBV27,ASSLGAGVQH
TRBJ1-2,TRBV5-1,ASSLSTSYGYT
TRBJ1-1,TRBV29-1,SVWGRGFTEAF
TRBJ2-2,TRBV6-5,ASSWTSGGANTGELF
TRBJ2-5,TRBV5-1,ASKLGGGGGAREAQY